This TCR beta chain derives from a study of blood T cell repertoires in COVID-19. As for the study in general: The United States, Italy and Spain provided the acute and convalescent COVID-19 samples.

Across 24 US areas, participants ranged in age from about 18 to 89 years. Per the germline V gene, CDR1 is SGHTA and CDR2 is FQGTGA. With 7 bases clipped from V and 0 bases from J, the junction kept 7 bases outside the gene matches. The CDR3 runs 17 residues. Measured with immunoSEQ multiplex PCR; TCRdb has only the in-frame clones, and not every one. The table records about 170,000 clones, roughly 87% of them present only once. The chain uses TRBV7-3 and TRBJ2-6; 9 bases match TRBD1. Sequenced sample: PBMCs or T cells enriched from blood (not recorded which). This receptor was identified in a human donor with acute COVID-19. The donor label of this sample is uncertain. As DNA, the CDR3 is TGTGCCAGCACCTCGGGACAGGGCCGCTCTGGGGCCAACGTCCTGACTTTC. It specifies CASTSGQGRSGANVLTF. Full variable domain (remainder filled in from reference TRBV7-3 and TRBJ2-6): GAGVSQTPSNKVTEKGKYVELRCDPISGHTALYWYRQSLGQGPEFLIYFQGTGAADDSGLPNDRFFAVRPEGSVSTLKIQRTERGDSAVYLCASTSGQGRSGANVLTFGAGSRLTVL.